This record looks at one TCR beta chain sequence and its context. Authors' data handling: Amplification of reference gene primers provided the estimated nucleated cell counts. This table comes from immunoSEQ multiplex PCR, and its TCRdb copy is limited to in-frame clones, with some not included. V and J calls plus clone size are reproduced from that table; the DNA served to infer D and trimming. The sample includes over 45,000 clones, approximately 80% seen only once; the top ten take under 60%. These data come from a study of blood T cell repertoires in COVID-19. Study background: Material from acute and convalescent COVID-19 was sourced from the United States, Italy and Spain. Nucleic acid was either cDNA or gDNA, and it came from T cells, B-cell-depleted T cells, or PBMCs.

V trimming: 6 bases; J trimming: 7 bases; junction bases outside the gene matches: 7. The CDR3 length is 13 residues. Germline V gene lookup returns CDR1 MGHRA and CDR2 YSYEKL. This chain uses TRBV4-1 with TRBJ1-2; 8 positions match TRBD1. The sample taken for sequencing was peripheral blood. The TCR comes from a man aged 70 or older with acute or convalescent COVID-19. The chain's CDR3 is CASRGQGAFGYTF. The CDR3 DNA is TGCGCCAGCAGGGGCCAGGGGGCTTTTGGCTACACCTTC.